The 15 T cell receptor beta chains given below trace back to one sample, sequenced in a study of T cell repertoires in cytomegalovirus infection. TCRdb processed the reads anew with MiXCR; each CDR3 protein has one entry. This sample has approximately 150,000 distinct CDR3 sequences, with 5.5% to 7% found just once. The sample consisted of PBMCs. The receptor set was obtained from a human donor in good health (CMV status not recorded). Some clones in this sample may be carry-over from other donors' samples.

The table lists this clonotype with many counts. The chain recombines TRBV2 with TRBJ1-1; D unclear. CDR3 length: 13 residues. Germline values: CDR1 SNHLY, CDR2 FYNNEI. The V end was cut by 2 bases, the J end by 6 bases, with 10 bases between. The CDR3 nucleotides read TGTGCCAGCAGTGAACTGACCAGCTCTGAAGCTTTCTTT. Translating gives CASSELTSSEAFF.

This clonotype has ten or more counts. CDR3 amino acids: CASSLGLAVDEQFF. CDR3 coding DNA: TGTGCCAGCAGCTTAGGGCTAGCTGTGGATGAGCAGTTCTTC. The V gene is TRBV7-6, the J gene TRBJ2-1, with D possibly matching TRBD2 (5 bases). This CDR3 region has 14 residues. Trimming removed 1 base at V and 8 bases at J, with 12 bases between. CDR1 is SGHVS and CDR2 is FNYEAQ in the germline V gene.

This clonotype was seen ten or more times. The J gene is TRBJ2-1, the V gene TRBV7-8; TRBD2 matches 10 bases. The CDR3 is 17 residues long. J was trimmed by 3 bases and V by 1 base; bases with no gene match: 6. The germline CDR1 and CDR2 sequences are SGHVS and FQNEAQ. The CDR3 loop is CASSLGTSGLSYNEQFF. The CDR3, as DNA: TGTGCCAGCAGCTTAGGGACTAGCGGATTGAGCTACAATGAGCAGTTCTTC. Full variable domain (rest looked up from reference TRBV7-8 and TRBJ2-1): GAGVSQSPRYKVAKRGQDVALRCDPISGHVSLFWYQQALGQGPEFLTYFQNEAQLDKSGLPSDRFFAERPEGSVSTLKIQRTQQEDSAVYLCASSLGTSGLSYNEQFFGPGTRLTVL.

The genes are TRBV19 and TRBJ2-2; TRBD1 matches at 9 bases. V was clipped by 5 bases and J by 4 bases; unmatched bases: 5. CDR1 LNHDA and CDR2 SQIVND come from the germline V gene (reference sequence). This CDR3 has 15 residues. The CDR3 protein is CASSPRTGVTGELFF. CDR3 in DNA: TGTGCCAGTAGTCCCAGGACAGGGGTCACCGGGGAGCTGTTTTTT.

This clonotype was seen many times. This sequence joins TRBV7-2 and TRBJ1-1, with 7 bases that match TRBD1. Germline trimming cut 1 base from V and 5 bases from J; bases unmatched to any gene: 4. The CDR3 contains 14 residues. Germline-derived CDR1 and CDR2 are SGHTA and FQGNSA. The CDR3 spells CASSLDNRGTEAFF. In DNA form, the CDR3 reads TGTGCCAGCAGCTTAGATAACAGGGGAACTGAAGCTTTCTTT.

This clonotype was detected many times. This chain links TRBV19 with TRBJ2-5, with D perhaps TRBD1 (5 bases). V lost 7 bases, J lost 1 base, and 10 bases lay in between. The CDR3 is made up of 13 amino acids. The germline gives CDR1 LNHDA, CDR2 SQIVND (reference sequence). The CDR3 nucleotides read TGTGCCAGTAAGGAGACAGCCCAAGAGACCCAGTACTTC. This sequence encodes CASKETAQETQYF.

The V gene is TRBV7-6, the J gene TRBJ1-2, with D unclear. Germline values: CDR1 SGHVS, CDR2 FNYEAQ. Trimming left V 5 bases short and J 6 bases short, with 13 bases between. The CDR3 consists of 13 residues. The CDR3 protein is CASSGDVGNGYTF. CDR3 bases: TGTGCCAGCAGCGGAGACGTGGGGAATGGCTACACCTTC.

CDR3 sequence reads: CASSSSGTGALNTGELFF. Written as DNA, the CDR3 is TGTGCCAGCAGCTCCTCCGGGACGGGGGCCCTGAACACCGGGGAGCTGTTTTTT. V is TRBV11-2 and J is TRBJ2-2; perhaps D is TRBD1 or TRBD2 (6 bases each). The CDR3 is made up of 18 amino acids. With 4 bases removed from V and 1 base from J, the gap between germline ends came to 19 bases. Germline CDR1 SGHAT, CDR2 FQNNGV.

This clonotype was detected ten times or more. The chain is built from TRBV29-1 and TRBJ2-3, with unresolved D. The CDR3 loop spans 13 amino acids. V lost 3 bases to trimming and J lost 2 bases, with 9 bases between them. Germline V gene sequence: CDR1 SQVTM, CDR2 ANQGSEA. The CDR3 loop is CSVEWRNTDTQYF. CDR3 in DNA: TGCAGCGTTGAGTGGCGGAACACAGATACGCAGTATTTT.

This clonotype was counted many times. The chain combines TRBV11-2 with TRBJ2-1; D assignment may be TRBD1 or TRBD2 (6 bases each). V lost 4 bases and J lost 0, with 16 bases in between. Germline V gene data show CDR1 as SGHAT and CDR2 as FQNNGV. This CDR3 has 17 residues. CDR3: CASSSHYRGRSYNEQFF. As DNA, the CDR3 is TGTGCCAGCAGCTCTCATTACCGGGGGCGCTCCTACAATGAGCAGTTCTTC.

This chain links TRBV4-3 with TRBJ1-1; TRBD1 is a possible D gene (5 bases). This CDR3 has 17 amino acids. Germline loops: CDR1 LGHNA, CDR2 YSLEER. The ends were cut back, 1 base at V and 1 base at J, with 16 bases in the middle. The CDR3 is CASSQVGGARRNTEAFF. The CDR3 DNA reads TGCGCCAGCAGCCAAGTCGGAGGGGCCCGCAGGAACACTGAAGCTTTCTTT.

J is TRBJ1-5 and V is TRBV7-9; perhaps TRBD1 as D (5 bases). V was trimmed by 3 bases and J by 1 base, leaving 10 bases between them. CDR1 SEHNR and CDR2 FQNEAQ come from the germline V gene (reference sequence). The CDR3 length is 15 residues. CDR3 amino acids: CASSLGGLSNQPQHF. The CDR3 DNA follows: TGTGCCAGCAGCTTGGGGGGTTTGAGCAATCAGCCCCAGCATTTT.

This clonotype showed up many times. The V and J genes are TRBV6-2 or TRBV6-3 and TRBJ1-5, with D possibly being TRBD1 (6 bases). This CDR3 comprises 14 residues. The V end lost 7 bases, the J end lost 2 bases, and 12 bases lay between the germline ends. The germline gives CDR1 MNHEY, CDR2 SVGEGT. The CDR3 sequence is CASKQGLGNQPQHF. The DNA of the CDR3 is TGTGCCAGCAAACAGGGTTTGGGCAATCAGCCCCAGCATTTT.

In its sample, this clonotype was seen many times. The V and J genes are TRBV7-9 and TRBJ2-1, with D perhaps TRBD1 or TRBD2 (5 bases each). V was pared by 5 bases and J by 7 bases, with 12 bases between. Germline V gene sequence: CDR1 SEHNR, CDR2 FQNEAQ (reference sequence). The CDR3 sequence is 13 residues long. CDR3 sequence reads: CASSQGEKNEQFF. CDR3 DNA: TGTGCCAGCAGCCAAGGGGAGAAAAATGAGCAGTTCTTC.

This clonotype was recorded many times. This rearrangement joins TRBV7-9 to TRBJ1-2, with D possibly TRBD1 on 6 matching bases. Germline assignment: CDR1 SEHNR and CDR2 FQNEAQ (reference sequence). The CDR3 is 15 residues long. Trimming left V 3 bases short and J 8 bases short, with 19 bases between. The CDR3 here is CASSLSGHPTEGYTF. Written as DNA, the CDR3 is TGTGCCAGCAGCTTGTCGGGACATCCAACGGAGGGCTACACCTTC.